These 15 T cell receptor beta chains were all obtained from the same sample, sequenced in a study of CD8 T cells in Susac syndrome. RNA was extracted with the RNeasy kit, and a quantity of roughly 0.5 to 1 ug was reverse transcribed using random hexamers. TCRdb reprocessed the immunoSEQ multiplex PCR reads via MiXCR and lists one record per CDR3 protein. In the table there are about 440,000 distinct CDR3 sequences, 75% to 90% of which are singletons. Sequenced input: CD8+ T cells from PBMCs. The source is a human donor with multiple sclerosis.

V and J are TRBV18 and TRBJ2-1; TRBD1 matches 7 bases. After removal of 6 bases from V and 0 bases from J, the junction contained 5 bases not matched to a gene. Germline loops: CDR1 KGHSH, CDR2 LQKENI. The CDR3 covers 15 residues. CDR3 DNA sequence: TGTGCCAGCTCGCAGGGACAGCACTCCTACAATGAGCAGTTCTTC. Translating gives CASSQGQHSYNEQFF.

Details on this clonotype: The junction differs from germline at one of its ends, possibly a read error. CDR3 nucleotide sequence: TGTGCCTGGAGCGTACAGGCGGACGGATTCTTC. This gives the protein CAWSVQADGFF. V gene TRBV30 combines with J gene TRBJ1-2; D may be TRBD1 (5 bases). The CDR3 length is 11 residues. Per the germline V gene, CDR1 is GTSNPN and CDR2 is SVGIG (reference sequence). The full variable domain, with the rest looked up from reference TRBV30 and TRBJ1-2, is SQTIHQWPATLVQPVGSPLSLECTVEGTSNPNLYWYRQAAGRGLQLLFYSVGIGQISSEVPQNLSASRPQDRQFILSSKKLLLSDSGFYLCAWSVQADGFFGSGTRLTVV.

The chain is built from TRBV5-6 and TRBJ2-1; the D is unclear. This CDR3 comprises 15 residues. CDR1 is SGHDT, CDR2 YYEEEE, per germline. Trimming removed 0 bases at V and 3 bases at J, with 10 bases between. The CDR3 loop reads CASSLAVGFYNEQFF. The CDR3 DNA reads TGTGCCAGCAGCTTGGCCGTAGGGTTCTACAATGAGCAGTTCTTC.

The rearrangement joins TRBV4-1 to TRBJ2-5, with a weak D call TRBD1 (6 bases). The CDR3 loop spans 15 amino acids. Per the germline V gene, CDR1 is MGHRA and CDR2 is YSYEKL. Trimming shortened V by 0 bases and J by 5 bases, and 13 bases separated the two germline ends. The CDR3 sequence is CASSQEYRVGETQYF. The CDR3 DNA is TGCGCCAGCAGCCAAGAGTACAGGGTCGGTGAGACCCAGTACTTC.

The chain has TRBV30 and TRBJ1-4; D is ambiguous. This CDR3 is built from 14 residues. Per the germline V gene, CDR1 is GTSNPN and CDR2 is SVGIG (reference sequence). V gave up 0 bases and J gave up 4 bases, with 9 bases separating them. As DNA, the CDR3 is TGTGCCTGGAGTGTATCTGGAGTTAATGAAAAACTGTTTTTT. Protein product: CAWSVSGVNEKLFF.

A remark on this clonotype: Germline is not matched at one junction end, which may reflect a read error. This chain joins TRBV14 and TRBJ1-2; tentative D call: TRBD1 (6 bases). This CDR3 is 16 amino acids long. Germline V lookup: CDR1 SGHDN, CDR2 FVKESK. This CDR3 is CASSQSDRMGLNGYIF. The CDR3 coding sequence is TGTGCCAGCAGCCAATCTGACAGGATGGGACTAAATGGCTACATCTTC.

This clonotype occurred a few times. The genes are TRBV9 and TRBJ2-7; 9 bases are shared with TRBD1. CDR1 and CDR2 from the germline V gene are SGDLS and YYNGEE. The CDR3 length is 16 residues. The V gene end was trimmed by 0 bases and the J gene end by 1 base; junction bases not matched to a gene: 5. This chain's CDR3 is CASSVADRGDSYEQYF. CDR3 nucleotides: TGTGCCAGCAGCGTAGCGGACAGGGGCGATTCCTACGAGCAGTACTTC.

This chain links TRBV6-1 with TRBJ1-1; 7 nucleotides agree with TRBD1. The CDR3 is 12 amino acids. The germline CDR1 and CDR2 sequences are MNHNS and SASEGT. V lost 6 bases, J lost 8 bases, and 6 bases stayed unmatched. The CDR3: CASRPGQREAFF. CDR3 DNA sequence: TGTGCCAGCAGGCCGGGACAGAGAGAAGCTTTCTTT.

The chain combines TRBV18 with TRBJ2-7; tentative D call: TRBD2 (5 bases). CDR1 is KGHSH, CDR2 LQKENI, per germline. This CDR3 spans 15 amino acids. The germline V and J ends were trimmed by 0 bases and 3 bases, with 12 bases remaining between them. CDR3 in amino acids: CASSPPWTENYEQYF. CDR3 in DNA: TGTGCCAGCTCACCACCCTGGACTGAAAACTACGAGCAGTACTTC.

J is TRBJ2-2 and V is TRBV6-4; the match to TRBD1 covers 7 bases. In germline, CDR1 is MRHNA, CDR2 SNTAGT. The CDR3 sequence is 13 residues long. CDR3 nucleotides: TGTGCTACCAGAGACAGGGACACCGGGGAGCTGTTTTTT. Translating it yields CATRDRDTGELFF.

The chain couples TRBV25-1 to TRBJ2-6, with a possible D match to TRBD2 (6 bases). V lost 6 bases and J 3 bases, leaving 9 bases between the germline ends. The CDR3 consists of 14 residues. Germline V CDR1 and CDR2: MGHDK, SYGVNS. The CDR3 DNA reads TGTGCCAGCAGGGGCGGGGATGGGGCCAACGTCCTGACTTTC. Its protein product is CASRGGDGANVLTF. Supplemented by reference TRBV25-1 and TRBJ2-6, the full variable domain reads EADIYQTPRYLVIGTGKKITLECSQTMGHDKMYWYQQDPGMELHLIHYSYGVNSTEKGDLSSESTVSRIRTEHFPLTLESARPSHTSQYLCASRGGDGANVLTFGAGSRLTVL.

The chain recombines TRBV12-3 or TRBV12-4 with TRBJ1-5, with D unclear. Trimming removed 3 bases from V and 1 base from J, with 10 bases in between. This CDR3 contains 15 residues. DNA of the CDR3: TGTGCCAGCAGTTTCACGGTGGGAAGCAATCAGCCCCAGCATTTT. Residues: CASSFTVGSNQPQHF.

This clonotype has a handful of counts. The chain links TRBV27 to TRBJ2-7, with D unclear. Trimming took off 6 bases at V and 0 bases at J, with 12 bases between the two ends. CDR1 and CDR2 from the germline V gene are MNHEY and SMNVEV (reference sequence). The CDR3 totals 14 residues. Here the CDR3 DNA reads TGTGCCAGCAGCCCTGGCACTTACTCCTACGAGCAGTACTTC. This sequence encodes CASSPGTYSYEQYF.

This chain connects TRBV12-3 or TRBV12-4 to TRBJ1-1, with no clear D. V shed 4 bases and J shed 1 base, with 7 bases lying between them. CDR3 length equals 13 residues. CDR3 sequence: CASSSTANTEAFF. In DNA, the CDR3 is TGTGCCAGCAGTTCTACAGCGAACACTGAAGCTTTCTTT.

The chain employs TRBV28 and TRBJ2-1, with 10 nucleotides matching TRBD2. In germline, CDR1 is MDHEN, CDR2 SYDVKM. The length of the CDR3 is 15 residues. V was clipped by 2 bases and J by 8 bases; unmatched bases: 6. This CDR3 reads CASSLTSGKKDEQFF. The DNA of the CDR3 is TGTGCCAGCAGTTTAACTAGCGGGAAAAAAGATGAGCAGTTCTTC.